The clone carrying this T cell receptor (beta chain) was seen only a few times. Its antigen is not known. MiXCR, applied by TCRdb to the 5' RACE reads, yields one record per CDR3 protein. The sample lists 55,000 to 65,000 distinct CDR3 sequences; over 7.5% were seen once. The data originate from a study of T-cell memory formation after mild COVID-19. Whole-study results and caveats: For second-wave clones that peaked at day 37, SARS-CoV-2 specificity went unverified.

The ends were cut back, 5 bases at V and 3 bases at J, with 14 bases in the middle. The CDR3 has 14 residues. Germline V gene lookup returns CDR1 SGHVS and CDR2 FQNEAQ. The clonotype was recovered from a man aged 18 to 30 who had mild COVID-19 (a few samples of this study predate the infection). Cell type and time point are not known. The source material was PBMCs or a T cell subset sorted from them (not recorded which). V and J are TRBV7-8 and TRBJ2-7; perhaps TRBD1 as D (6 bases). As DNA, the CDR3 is TGTGCCAGCAGCGCCAGGGGAAAGGTCTACGAGCAGTACGTC. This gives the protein CASSARGKVYEQYV.